The entry below gives a single T cell receptor beta chain sequence along with its context. Its antigen is as yet unknown. Use of 60 Vbeta and 13 Jbeta primers characterized the PCR. Generated by immunoSEQ multiplex PCR, the TCRdb table keeps only in-frame clones and is missing some. The sample consists of 110,000 to 150,000 clones, over 60% of them appearing once. This entry belongs to a study of cytomegalovirus exposure and HLA in healthy donors. For the study at large: Earlier, 95 million to 130 million unique TCR beta sequences were recovered from about 179 million T cells by an analysis. Some 85 million unique TCRs from HLA-typed donors were held in an early data release. Study-wide results and caveats: A later analysis reportedly found that, within productive TCRs, an Asian-associated ancestry cluster had fewer N-insertions than the mean observed across the 666 donors.

Sequencing used PBMCs. This sequence originates from a male donor in good health and CMV-seropositive.

DNA of the CDR3: TGTGCCAGTAGTATTTGGCCGTCCGACAATGAGCAGTTCTTC. It encodes CASSIWPSDNEQFF. The J gene is TRBJ2-1, the V gene TRBV19; no clear D gene. V dropped 3 bases and J dropped 5 bases, with 11 bases sitting between them. There are 14 residues in the CDR3. Per the germline V gene, CDR1 is LNHDA and CDR2 is SQIVND (reference sequence).